This TCR beta chain was sequenced for a study of blood T cell repertoires in COVID-19. Study summary: Specimens from acute and convalescent COVID-19 originated in the United States, Italy and Spain. Sources were T cells, B-cell-depleted T cells, or PBMCs; the material itself was cDNA or gDNA.

Original analysis: Amplification with reference gene primers provided the estimates of nucleated cell counts. Data came from immunoSEQ multiplex PCR; TCRdb stores just in-frame clones and leaves some out. The V and J calls and clone size come from that table; D and trimming were worked out from the DNA. The sample carries 35,000 to 45,000 clones, about 88% recorded once. Germline loops: CDR1 MNHEY, CDR2 SMNVEV (reference sequence). The CDR3 runs to 13 residues. The ends were cut back, 8 bases at V and 1 base at J, with 11 bases in the middle. The chain carries TRBV27 and TRBJ1-2; D may be TRBD1 (5 bases). The clonotype comes from a human donor in a cohort sampled during active COVID-19. The sequenced sample consisted of peripheral blood. The CDR3 here is CASVGGNNYGYTF. The DNA for the CDR3 is TGTGCCAGCGTCGGGGGGAATAACTATGGCTACACCTTC.